This T cell receptor beta chain was identified during a study of early T cells in non-severe SARS-CoV-2 infection. TCRdb re-called the 5' RACE reads with MiXCR, one entry per CDR3 protein. The table shows tens of thousands of distinct CDR3 sequences, with around 15% occurring only once. CDR3 length: 15 amino acids. The ends lost 5 bases at V and 2 bases at J; junction bases unmatched: 6. Germline-derived CDR1 and CDR2 are MGHRA and YSYEKL. This TCR came from an adult who was a healthcare worker with PCR-confirmed SARS-CoV-2 infection or an uninfected control (not recorded which). The V call is TRBV4-1, the J call TRBJ1-5; 7 bases fit TRBD1. The sequenced sample consisted of whole blood. CDR3 bases: TGCGCCAGCAGCAAAAACAGGGGACGCAATCAGCCCCAGCATTTT. It yields the protein CASSKNRGRNQPQHF.